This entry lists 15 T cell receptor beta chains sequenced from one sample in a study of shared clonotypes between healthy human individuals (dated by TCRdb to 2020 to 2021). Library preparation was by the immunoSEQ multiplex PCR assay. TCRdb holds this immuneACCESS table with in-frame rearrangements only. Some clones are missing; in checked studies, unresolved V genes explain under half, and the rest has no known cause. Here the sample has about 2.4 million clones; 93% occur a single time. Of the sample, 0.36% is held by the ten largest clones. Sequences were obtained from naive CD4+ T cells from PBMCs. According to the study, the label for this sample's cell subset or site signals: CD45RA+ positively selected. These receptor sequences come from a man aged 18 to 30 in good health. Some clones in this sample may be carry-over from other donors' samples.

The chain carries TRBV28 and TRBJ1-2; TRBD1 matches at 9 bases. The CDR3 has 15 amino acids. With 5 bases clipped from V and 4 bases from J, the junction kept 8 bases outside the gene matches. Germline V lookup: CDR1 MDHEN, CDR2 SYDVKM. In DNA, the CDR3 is TGTGCCAGCAGTGTCACAGGGGGCGTTTCCTATGGCTACACCTTC. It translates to CASSVTGGVSYGYTF.

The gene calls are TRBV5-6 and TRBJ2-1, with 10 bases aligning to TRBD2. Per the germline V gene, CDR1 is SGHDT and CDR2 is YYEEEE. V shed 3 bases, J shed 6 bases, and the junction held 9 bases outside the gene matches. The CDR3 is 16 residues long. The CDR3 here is CASSSSLAGAGNEQFF. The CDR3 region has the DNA TGTGCCAGCAGCTCCTCCCTAGCGGGAGCGGGCAATGAGCAGTTCTTC. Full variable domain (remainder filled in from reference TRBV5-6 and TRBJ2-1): DAGVTQSPTHLIKTRGQQVTLRCSPKSGHDTVSWYQQALGQGPQFIFQYYEEEERQRGNFPDRFSGHQFPNYSSELNVNALLLGDSALYLCASSSSLAGAGNEQFFGPGTRLTVL.

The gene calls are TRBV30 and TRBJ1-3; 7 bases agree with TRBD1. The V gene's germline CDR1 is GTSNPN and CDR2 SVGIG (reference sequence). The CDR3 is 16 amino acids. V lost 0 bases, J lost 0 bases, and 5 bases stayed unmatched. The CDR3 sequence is CAWSVAGTASGNTIYF. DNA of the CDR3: TGTGCCTGGAGTGTAGCCGGGACAGCCTCTGGAAACACCATATATTTT.

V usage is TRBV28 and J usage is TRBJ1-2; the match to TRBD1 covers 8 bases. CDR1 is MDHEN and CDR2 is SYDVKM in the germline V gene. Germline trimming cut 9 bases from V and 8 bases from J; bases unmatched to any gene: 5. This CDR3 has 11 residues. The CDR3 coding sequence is TGTGCCAGTGACAGGGGACACGGCTACACCTTC. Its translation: CASDRGHGYTF.

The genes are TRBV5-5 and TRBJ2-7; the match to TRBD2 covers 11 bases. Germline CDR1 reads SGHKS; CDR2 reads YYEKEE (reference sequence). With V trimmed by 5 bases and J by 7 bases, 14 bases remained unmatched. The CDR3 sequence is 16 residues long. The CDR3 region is CASRNSGTSGYKEQYF. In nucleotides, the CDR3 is TGTGCCAGCAGAAACTCCGGGACTAGCGGTTATAAGGAGCAGTACTTC.

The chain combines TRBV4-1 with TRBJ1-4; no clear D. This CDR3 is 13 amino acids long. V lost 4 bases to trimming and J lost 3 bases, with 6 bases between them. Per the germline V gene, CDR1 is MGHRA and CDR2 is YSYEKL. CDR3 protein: CASSRLANEKLFF. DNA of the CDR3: TGCGCCAGCAGCCGGCTCGCTAATGAAAAACTGTTTTTT.

This CDR3 is CASSLGQGRSTEAFF. The CDR3 DNA reads TGTGCCAGCAGCCTAGGACAGGGAAGGAGCACTGAAGCTTTCTTT. The genes are TRBV14 and TRBJ1-1; 8 bases line up with TRBD1. The CDR3 consists of 15 residues. Germline V gene sequence: CDR1 SGHDN, CDR2 FVKESK. V dropped 4 bases and J dropped 4; count of bases not matched to a gene: 8.

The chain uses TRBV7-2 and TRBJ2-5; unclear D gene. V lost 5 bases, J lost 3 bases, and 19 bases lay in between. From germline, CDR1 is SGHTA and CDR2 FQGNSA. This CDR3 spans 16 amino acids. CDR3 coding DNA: TGTGCCAGCAGCCGTACTCGAAGGCGACCGGAAGAGACCCAGTACTTC. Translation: CASSRTRRRPEETQYF.

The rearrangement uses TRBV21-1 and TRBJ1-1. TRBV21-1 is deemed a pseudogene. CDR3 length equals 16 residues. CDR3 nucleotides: TGTGCCAGCAGCAGGGTACCAACGGGACCGAACACTGAAGCTTTCTTT. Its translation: CASSRVPTGPNTEAFF.

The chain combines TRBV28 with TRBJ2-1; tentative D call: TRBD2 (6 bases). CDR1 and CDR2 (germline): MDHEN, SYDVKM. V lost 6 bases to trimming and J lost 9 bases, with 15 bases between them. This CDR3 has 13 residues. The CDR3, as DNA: TGTGCCAGCAGCTTCGGGGGTGGGAGTGAGCAGTTCTTC. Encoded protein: CASSFGGGSEQFF.

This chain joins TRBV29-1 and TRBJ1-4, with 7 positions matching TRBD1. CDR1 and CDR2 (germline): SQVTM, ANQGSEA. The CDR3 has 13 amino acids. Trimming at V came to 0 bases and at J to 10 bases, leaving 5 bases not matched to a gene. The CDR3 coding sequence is TGCAGCGTTGAAGATCCCCAGGGGGGAAAACTGTTTTTT. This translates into CSVEDPQGGKLFF.

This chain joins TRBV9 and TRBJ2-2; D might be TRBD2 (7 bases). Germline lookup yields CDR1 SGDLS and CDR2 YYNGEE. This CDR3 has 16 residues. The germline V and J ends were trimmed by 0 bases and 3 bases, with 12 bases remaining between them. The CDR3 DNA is TGTGCCAGCAGCGTAGCGGGCGGGGGCCACACCGGGGAGCTGTTTTTT. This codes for CASSVAGGGHTGELFF.

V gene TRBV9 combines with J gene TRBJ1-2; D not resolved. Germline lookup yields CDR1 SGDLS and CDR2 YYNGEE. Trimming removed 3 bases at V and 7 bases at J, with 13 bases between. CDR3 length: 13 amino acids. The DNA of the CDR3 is TGTGCCAGCAGCGCCTCGGGAACGGGTGGCTACACCTTC. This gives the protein CASSASGTGGYTF.

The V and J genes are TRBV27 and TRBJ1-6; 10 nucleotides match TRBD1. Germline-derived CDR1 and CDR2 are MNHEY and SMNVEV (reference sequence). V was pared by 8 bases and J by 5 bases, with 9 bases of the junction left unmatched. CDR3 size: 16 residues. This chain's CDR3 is CASASPGQGDNSPLHF. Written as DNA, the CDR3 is TGTGCCAGCGCCTCACCCGGACAGGGGGATAATTCACCCCTCCACTTT.

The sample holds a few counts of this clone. The CDR3 here is CASSLEGLDYGYTF. The DNA of the CDR3 is TGTGCCAGCAGCTTAGAGGGGCTGGACTATGGCTACACCTTC. The V and J genes are TRBV11-2 and TRBJ1-2; tentative D call: TRBD1 (5 bases). This CDR3 spans 14 amino acids. The V end lost 0 bases, the J end lost 3 bases, and 8 bases lay between the germline ends. In germline, CDR1 is SGHAT, CDR2 FQNNGV.